Listed here are 24 T cell receptor beta chains from one sample, sequenced in a study of patients and donors after allogeneic stem cell transplantation. MiXCR, applied by TCRdb to the RT-PCR reads, yields one record per CDR3 protein. The table shows about 87,000 distinct CDR3 sequences, with 5% occurring only once. The source material was blood, either unsorted or a sorted T cell fraction (not recorded which). All receptors come from a human donor who was either an allogeneic HSCT recipient or a stem cell or donor lymphocyte infusion donor (not recorded which). It is not recorded whose cells these are; they may come from a transplant donor.

This clonotype has a count of ten or more. The rearrangement uses TRBV29-1 and TRBJ1-1; possibly TRBD1 for D (6 bases). V dropped 3 bases and J dropped 7 bases, with 9 bases sitting between them. Germline assignment: CDR1 SQVTM and CDR2 ANQGSEA. The CDR3 runs to 11 residues. In nucleotides, the CDR3 is TGCAGCGTTGAGGACAGTGTTGAAGCTTTCTTT. Its translation: CSVEDSVEAFF.

This clonotype was counted ten times or more. The V call is TRBV24-1, the J call TRBJ2-3; TRBD1 matches at 12 bases. The V and J ends lost 4 bases and 5 bases, in that order; junction bases with no gene match: 9. The CDR3 has 17 amino acids. Germline V gene data show CDR1 as KGHDR and CDR2 as SFDVKD. The CDR3 protein is CATSDPGTGGLLDTQYF. The CDR3 nucleotides read TGTGCCACCAGTGACCCCGGGACAGGGGGCTTGTTAGATACGCAGTATTTT.

This clonotype was seen a few times. The chain combines TRBV7-9 with TRBJ2-7, with TRBD1 matching 8 bases. The CDR3 loop spans 14 amino acids. CDR1 is SEHNR and CDR2 is FQNEAQ in the germline V gene (reference sequence). With V trimmed by 6 bases and J by 1 base, 5 bases remained unmatched. The CDR3 here is CASRSGTGSYEQYF. The CDR3 DNA follows: TGTGCCAGCAGATCCGGGACAGGTTCCTACGAGCAGTACTTC.

This clonotype was seen repeatedly, ten times or more. The chain carries TRBV5-1 and TRBJ2-2; 11 bases are shared with TRBD2. J lost 5 bases, V lost 7 bases, and 7 bases had no gene match. The CDR3 contains 15 residues. From germline, CDR1 is SGHRS and CDR2 YFSETQ. In DNA, the CDR3 is TGCGCCAGCTTATCCGGGACTAGCGGAACCGGGGAGCTGTTTTTT. Protein sequence: CASLSGTSGTGELFF.

This clonotype was counted ten times or more. This chain's CDR3 is CASSARSYNGYTF. The DNA of the CDR3 is TGTGCCAGCAGCGCCCGATCATATAATGGCTACACCTTC. The chain carries TRBV7-9 and TRBJ1-2; D remains ambiguous. The CDR3 has 13 amino acids. Germline V gene lookup returns CDR1 SEHNR and CDR2 FQNEAQ (reference sequence). V lost 5 bases and J 6 bases, leaving 13 bases between the germline ends.

The CDR3 bases are TGTGCCAGCAGCCCCGGGATAGCGGAAGGCACAGATACGCAGTATTTT. This translates into CASSPGIAEGTDTQYF. The V and J genes are TRBV5-4 and TRBJ2-3; perhaps TRBD2 as D (6 bases). The CDR3 totals 16 residues. Between the trimmed V and J ends, which lost 4 bases and 1 base, there was a span of 16 bases. Per the germline V gene, CDR1 is SGHNT and CDR2 is YYREEE (reference sequence).

This clonotype showed up just a few times. The gene calls are TRBV7-8 and TRBJ2-1, with 8 bases aligning to TRBD1. Per germline, CDR1 SGHVS and CDR2 FQNEAQ. The CDR3 is made up of 13 amino acids. The V segment lost 5 bases and the J segment 14 bases; nucleotides outside the gene matches: 11. CDR3 protein: CASSITGTGGEFF. The CDR3, as DNA: TGTGCCAGCAGCATAACCGGGACAGGAGGGGAGTTCTTC.

There are many counts of this clonotype. V usage is TRBV9 and J usage is TRBJ2-7; perhaps D is TRBD1 or TRBD2 (5 bases each). The germline V and J ends were trimmed by 3 bases and 2 bases, with 15 bases remaining between them. The CDR3 spans 15 residues. The germline V gene has CDR1 SGDLS and CDR2 YYNGEE. CDR3 sequence (DNA): TGTGCCAGCAGCGCCCGGGACGGAAAGACCTACGAGCAGTACTTC. Translated, it gives CASSARDGKTYEQYF.

This clonotype appeared many times. The rearrangement links TRBV5-1 to TRBJ2-3; 8 bases match TRBD2. Per germline, CDR1 SGHRS and CDR2 YFSETQ. With 5 bases clipped from V and 5 bases from J, the junction kept 10 bases outside the gene matches. This CDR3 is 15 amino acids long. CDR3: CASRVTGGPEDTQYF. The CDR3, as DNA: TGCGCCAGCAGGGTAACGGGGGGGCCGGAAGATACGCAGTATTTT.

There are many counts of this clonotype. The CDR3: CASSTAGGPYNEQFF. The CDR3 nucleotides read TGCGCCAGCAGTACAGCGGGGGGGCCCTACAATGAGCAGTTCTTC. The chain links TRBV10-1 to TRBJ2-1, with 10 bases fitting TRBD2. The germline V gene encodes CDR1 WNHNN and CDR2 SYGVQD (reference sequence). After removal of 5 bases from V and 2 bases from J, the junction contained 3 bases not matched to a gene. CDR3 length: 15 residues.

This clonotype was seen at least ten times. This sequence joins TRBV29-1 and TRBJ2-7; D is undetermined. Deletions cut 0 bases from V and 6 bases from J, with 15 bases between. The germline V gene has CDR1 SQVTM and CDR2 ANQGSEA. The CDR3 is 14 residues long. The CDR3 protein is CSVEDLSLLGEQYF. The CDR3 coding sequence is TGCAGCGTTGAAGATCTGTCGCTTCTTGGCGAGCAGTACTTC.

The rearrangement links TRBV20-1 to TRBJ2-3; 8 bases match TRBD1. With 3 bases clipped from V and 0 bases from J, the junction kept 17 bases outside the gene matches. The CDR3 loop spans 19 amino acids. From germline, CDR1 is DFQATT and CDR2 SNEGSKA (reference sequence). The CDR3 spells CSASPTGGQGLISTDTQYF. The CDR3 DNA is TGCAGTGCTAGCCCCACCGGAGGACAGGGACTCATTAGCACAGATACGCAGTATTTT.

This clonotype appeared many times. The genes are TRBV7-9 and TRBJ1-1; no firm D call. This CDR3 comprises 16 residues. Germline V gene lookup returns CDR1 SEHNR and CDR2 FQNEAQ (reference sequence). V gave up 5 bases and J gave up 1 base, with 17 bases separating them. CDR3 in DNA: TGTGCCAGCAGCCCCGGGCCCGGGCCTAAGAACACTGAAGCTTTCTTT. This gives the protein CASSPGPGPKNTEAFF.

This clonotype occurred a few times. This chain's CDR3 is CASKGQGSFLTDTQYF. The CDR3 DNA reads as TGTGCCAGTAAGGGACAGGGGTCCTTTCTCACAGATACGCAGTATTTT. The V gene is TRBV19, the J gene TRBJ2-3; 10 bases agree with TRBD1. This CDR3 has 16 amino acids. V lost 7 bases to trimming and J lost 2 bases; unmatched junction nucleotides: 9. The germline CDR1 and CDR2 sequences are LNHDA and SQIVND (reference sequence).

This clonotype was seen many times. The chain recombines TRBV7-9 with TRBJ1-6; 10 bases are a match to TRBD1. Germline V gene data show CDR1 as SEHNR and CDR2 as FQNEAQ (reference sequence). This CDR3 contains 16 residues. V dropped 5 bases and J dropped 5; count of bases not matched to a gene: 6. In DNA, the CDR3 is TGTGCCAGCAGCCCGGGACAGGGGACTAATAATTCACCCCTCCACTTT. Amino acid sequence: CASSPGQGTNNSPLHF.

At least ten counts were recorded for this clonotype. The V gene is TRBV6-1, the J gene TRBJ2-1; 7 bases are a match to TRBD2. The CDR3 totals 15 residues. V was clipped by 6 bases and J by 8 bases; unmatched bases: 13. CDR1 is MNHNS, CDR2 SASEGT, per germline. The CDR3 bases are TGTGCCAGCAGAACCCATAAGACTAGCTGGGATGAGCAGTTCTTC. Its protein product is CASRTHKTSWDEQFF.

This clonotype showed up many times. This chain uses TRBV12-3 or TRBV12-4 with TRBJ2-1, with 7 bases identical to TRBD1. The CDR3 covers 13 residues. With 10 bases clipped from V and 7 bases from J, the junction kept 10 bases outside the gene matches. Here the CDR3 reads CANLDRTTNEQFF. Here the CDR3 DNA reads TGTGCCAATCTGGACAGGACGACTAATGAGCAGTTCTTC.

Many counts were recorded for this clonotype. The chain has TRBV20-1 and TRBJ1-4; D may be TRBD1 (5 bases). Germline V gene lookup returns CDR1 DFQATT and CDR2 SNEGSKA (reference sequence). V lost 3 bases, J lost 8 bases, and 22 bases lay in between. This CDR3 comprises 16 residues. The CDR3 bases are TGCAGTGCTAGCCCCATTCAGCCAGGACAATCAGAAAAACTGTTTTTT. Its protein product is CSASPIQPGQSEKLFF.

This clonotype was seen a few times. V and J are TRBV3-1 and TRBJ2-6, with 9 bases matching TRBD1. The CDR3 is 13 amino acids. V was pared by 1 base and J by 18 bases, with 7 bases of the junction left unmatched. Germline CDR1 reads LGHDT; CDR2 reads YNNKEL (reference sequence). CDR3 nucleotide sequence: TGTGCCAGCAGCCAAGGAGAACAGGGGGCCCAGACTTTC. Its translation is CASSQGEQGAQTF.

At least ten counts were recorded for this clonotype. The V and J genes are TRBV24-1 and TRBJ2-7; a possible D gene is TRBD1 (6 bases). V shed 2 bases and J shed 5 bases, with 9 bases lying between them. The CDR3 runs to 13 residues. Germline V gives CDR1 KGHDR, CDR2 SFDVKD. The CDR3 sequence: CATSDSPGDEQYF. DNA of the CDR3: TGTGCCACCAGTGATTCCCCAGGGGACGAGCAGTACTTC.

The rearrangement uses TRBV2 and TRBJ2-3; D is tentatively TRBD1 or TRBD2 (5 bases each). This CDR3 is built from 15 residues. Germline values: CDR1 SNHLY, CDR2 FYNNEI. V gave up 4 bases and J gave up 5 bases, with 16 bases separating them. The CDR3 loop is CASSVGSGGGDTQYF. CDR3 coding DNA: TGTGCCAGCAGTGTAGGGAGCGGTGGGGGAGATACGCAGTATTTT.

This clonotype showed up many times. The chain carries TRBV10-3 and TRBJ2-5, with D hard to call. Per the germline V gene, CDR1 is ENHRY and CDR2 is SYGVKD. V lost 5 bases to trimming and J lost 2 bases, with 3 bases between them. The CDR3 runs to 11 residues. CDR3 DNA sequence: TGTGCCATCAGTACACAAGAGACCCAGTACTTC. It is translated as CAISTQETQYF.

There are many counts of this clonotype. V and J are TRBV6-1 and TRBJ1-1, with 7 bases matching TRBD1. There are 13 residues in the CDR3. Germline lookup yields CDR1 MNHNS and CDR2 SASEGT. With 5 bases clipped from V and 1 base from J, the junction kept 1 base outside the gene matches. The chain's CDR3 is CASSTGENTEAFF. DNA for the CDR3: TGTGCCAGCAGTACAGGGGAGAACACTGAAGCTTTCTTT.

Ten or more counts support this clonotype. The chain employs TRBV20-1 and TRBJ1-5, with D unclear. V lost 5 bases to trimming and J lost 3 bases, with 11 bases between them. The CDR3 length is 13 residues. CDR1 and CDR2 from the germline V gene are DFQATT and SNEGSKA (reference sequence). The CDR3, as DNA: TGCAGTGCTGGGAGGAGCCTCAATCAGCCCCAGCATTTT. Amino acids: CSAGRSLNQPQHF.